The next 14 T cell receptor beta chains were all read from a single sample in a study of T cell responses to AZD1222 COVID-19 vaccine. Using immunoSEQ multiplex PCR, the repertoire was profiled, and TCRdb retains in-frame clones only, with some absent. The data hold 200,000 or so clones, with 87% observed a single time. This specimen consisted of peripheral blood, obtained on day 0 of MenACWY control vaccination. Source of these receptors: an adult in good health.

J is TRBJ1-2 and V is TRBV5-6; TRBD1 is a possible D gene (5 bases). The germline V and J ends were trimmed by 0 bases and 4 bases, with 10 bases remaining between them. Germline loops: CDR1 SGHDT, CDR2 YYEEEE. The CDR3 runs to 14 residues. This chain's CDR3 is CASSLGVGGYGYTF. CDR3 bases: TGTGCCAGCAGCTTGGGCGTCGGGGGCTATGGCTACACCTTC.

The J gene is TRBJ2-3, the V gene TRBV7-2, with 7 bases fitting TRBD1. CDR1 is SGHTA, CDR2 FQGNSA, per germline. V was clipped by 5 bases and J by 3 bases; unmatched bases: 5. The CDR3 is 14 residues long. CDR3 in DNA: TGTGCCAGCAGCGCCCAACAGGGGACAGATACGCAGTATTTT. The encoded protein is CASSAQQGTDTQYF.

This chain uses TRBV4-1 with TRBJ1-5; no reliable D call. CDR1 and CDR2 (germline): MGHRA, YSYEKL. Trimming removed 0 bases at V and 7 bases at J, with 13 bases between. The CDR3 sequence is 15 residues long. CDR3 region: CASSQDPEVTQPQHF. The CDR3 DNA is TGCGCCAGCAGCCAAGATCCTGAGGTTACCCAGCCCCAGCATTTT.

V is TRBV5-8 and J is TRBJ1-5; TRBD1 agrees at 9 bases. CDR1 is SGHTS, CDR2 YDEGEE, per germline. V dropped 1 base and J dropped 3; count of bases not matched to a gene: 5. This CDR3 is built from 16 residues. The CDR3 spells CASSLRTGVNNQPQHF. The CDR3 DNA is TGTGCCAGCAGCTTGCGGACAGGGGTAAACAATCAGCCCCAGCATTTT.

The V and J genes are TRBV5-1 and TRBJ1-1; D is undetermined. In germline, CDR1 is SGHRS, CDR2 YFSETQ. V gave up 1 base and J gave up 1 base, with 11 bases separating them. CDR3 length: 15 residues. Here the CDR3 reads CASSLKPAWNTEAFF. DNA for the CDR3: TGCGCCAGCAGCTTGAAGCCCGCTTGGAACACTGAAGCTTTCTTT. The complete variable domain, with remaining parts taken from reference TRBV5-1 and TRBJ1-1, reads KAGVTQTPRYLIKTRGQQVTLSCSPISGHRSVSWYQQTPGQGLQFLFEYFSETQRNKGNFPGRFSGRQFSNSRSEMNVSTLELGDSALYLCASSLKPAWNTEAFFGQGTRLTVV.

This clone was counted between two and nine times. The genes are TRBV29-1 and TRBJ1-1; 7 positions match TRBD1. Germline CDR1 reads SQVTM; CDR2 reads ANQGSEA. V trimming: 6 bases; J trimming: 4 bases; junction bases outside the gene matches: 2. This CDR3 is built from 11 residues. Here the CDR3 reads CSVQGRTEAFF. DNA for the CDR3: TGCAGCGTACAGGGGCGCACTGAAGCTTTCTTT.

This sequence joins TRBV24-1 and TRBJ1-5; D uncertain. Per germline, CDR1 KGHDR and CDR2 SFDVKD. The CDR3 loop spans 13 amino acids. Trimming shortened V by 5 bases and J by 2 bases, and 6 bases separated the two germline ends. The CDR3 bases are TGTGCCACCAGTGTCGGGGGCAATCAGCCCCAGCATTTT. It yields the protein CATSVGGNQPQHF.

The rearrangement uses TRBV19 and TRBJ2-7; the D gene is possibly TRBD1 (6 bases). This CDR3 contains 15 residues. The germline gives CDR1 LNHDA, CDR2 SQIVND (reference sequence). V dropped 5 bases and J dropped 0 bases, with 14 bases sitting between them. The CDR3: CASSDDGTPSYEQYF. Here the CDR3 DNA reads TGTGCCAGTAGTGACGACGGGACACCCTCCTACGAGCAGTACTTC.

The chain employs TRBV28 and TRBJ1-5, with a possible D match to TRBD1 (5 bases). V lost 3 bases, J lost 2 bases, and 23 bases lay in between. The CDR3 extends over 19 amino acids. The germline CDR1 and CDR2 sequences are MDHEN and SYDVKM. In DNA, the CDR3 is TGTGCCAGCAGTTTTTTGCAGGGCCTTTCGGGGTTTGGCAATCAGCCCCAGCATTTT. Translated: CASSFLQGLSGFGNQPQHF.

CDR3 loop: CASRLGAEAFF. CDR3 DNA: TGTGCCAGTAGATTGGGGGCTGAAGCTTTCTTT. The chain carries TRBV19 and TRBJ1-1, with D possibly being TRBD1 (5 bases). This CDR3 comprises 11 residues. Germline CDR1 LNHDA, CDR2 SQIVND (reference sequence). The V gene lost 6 bases and the J gene lost 6 bases, with 8 bases spanning the gap.

The CDR3: CASSSVRQDLSPLHF. As DNA, the CDR3 is TGTGCCAGCAGTTCAGTTCGGCAGGATCTTTCACCCCTCCACTTT. The rearrangement uses TRBV6-5 and TRBJ1-6, with no clear D. Germline CDR1 is MNHEY and CDR2 is SVGAGI. The CDR3 extends over 15 amino acids. Trimming left V 4 bases short and J 9 bases short, with 16 bases between.

The chain couples TRBV27 to TRBJ2-7; tentatively, D is TRBD2 (6 bases). Germline assignment: CDR1 MNHEY and CDR2 SMNVEV (reference sequence). The CDR3 extends over 13 amino acids. V was trimmed by 10 bases and J by 2 bases, leaving 15 bases between them. The CDR3 sequence: CATAGTSTYEQYF. CDR3 nucleotides: TGTGCCACCGCCGGGACTTCCACCTACGAGCAGTACTTC.

The chain links TRBV24-1 to TRBJ2-3; 7 bases are a match to TRBD1. Per the germline V gene, CDR1 is KGHDR and CDR2 is SFDVKD. The ends lost 9 bases at V and 5 bases at J; junction bases unmatched: 7. The CDR3 has 13 residues. The CDR3 is CATEGADRDTQYF. The CDR3 DNA is TGTGCCACCGAGGGGGCCGACCGAGATACGCAGTATTTT.

V is TRBV28 and J is TRBJ2-7; perhaps TRBD1 as D (5 bases). Germline V gene data show CDR1 as MDHEN and CDR2 as SYDVKM. CDR3 length equals 14 residues. Trimming took 5 bases from V and 7 from J, leaving 18 bases between them. CDR3 in amino acids: CASSPDIFLGEQYF. CDR3 bases: TGTGCCAGCAGTCCGGACATCTTCCTTGGTGAGCAGTACTTC.